A selection of T cell receptor beta chains follows, all from one sample in a study of T cells in Graves' hyperthyroidism and ophthalmopathy. A single record per CDR3 protein comes from TCRdb applying MiXCR to the multiplex PCR reads. The sample contains hundreds of thousands of distinct CDR3 sequences, 46% of which appear only once. Specimen: peripheral blood or thyroid tissue (not recorded which). These receptors all come from a woman under 30 with Graves' hyperthyroidism. The CDR3 runs from the conserved cysteine through the conserved F or W. The D gene is left open where the match is weak. Size values are once, few and many counts, or a class for expanded clones, and some rows have none.

d_gene,abundance,j_gene,v_gene,CDR3aa,CDR3nt
-,-,TRBJ1-1,TRBV29-1,CSVDWGGSNTEAFF,TGCAGCGTTGACTGGGGGGGATCGAACACTGAAGCTTTCTTT
-,-,TRBJ2-7,TRBV9,CASSGGGGVSYEQYF,TGTGCCAGCAGCGGAGGAGGGGGGGTTTCCTACGAGCAGTACTTC
TRBD1,-,TRBJ1-5,TRBV24-1,CATQLRTGQETQHF,TGTGCCACGCAGCTAAGGACAGGGCAAGAGACCCAGCATTTT
-,-,TRBJ2-2,TRBV29-1,CSENTGELFF,TGCAGCGAGAACACCGGGGAGCTGTTTTTT
-,-,TRBJ2-1,TRBV2,CASRIGEQFF,TGTGCCAGCAGGATCGGTGAGCAGTTCTTC
-,few,TRBJ2-7,TRBV20-1,CSARTRQGLEQYF,TGCAGTGCTAGAACCAGGCAAGGCCTGGAGCAGTACTTC
-,few,TRBJ1-2,TRBV9,CASSVGTGYGYTF,TGTGCCAGCAGCGTAGGCACCGGCTATGGCTACACCTTC
-,-,TRBJ1-6,TRBV2,CASREAHNSPLHF,TGTGCCAGCAGGGAGGCTCATAATTCACCCCTCCACTTT
-,-,TRBJ2-6,TRBV9,CASSLRISVQSGANVLTF,TGCGCCAGCAGCTTGCGGATAAGCGTCCAGTCTGGGGCCAACGTCCTGACTTTC
-,-,TRBJ1-4,TRBV7-3,CASSRYGPRNEKLFF,TGTGCCAGCAGCCGATACGGGCCCAGGAATGAAAAACTGTTTTTT
TRBD1,-,TRBJ2-5,TRBV5-1,CASSLVWTGDETQYF,TGCGCCAGCAGCTTGGTATGGACAGGGGATGAGACCCAGTACTTC
TRBD1,-,TRBJ2-7,TRBV7-9,CACSPLGTRDRASYEQYF,TGTGCCTGCAGCCCATTGGGAACCCGGGACAGGGCATCCTACGAGCAGTACTTC
-,-,TRBJ2-7,TRBV7-9,CASSFWERGEQYF,TGTGCCAGCAGCTTTTGGGAGAGGGGCGAGCAGTACTTC
TRBD1,once,TRBJ1-5,TRBV7-9,CASGNPGQGPLSNQPQHF,TGTGCCAGTGGAAATCCGGGACAGGGCCCTTTAAGCAATCAGCCCCAGCATTTT
-,many,TRBJ1-2,TRBV7-9,CASSLEQLGGYTF,TGTGCCAGCAGCTTAGAACAACTTGGTGGCTACACCTTC
TRBD1,-,TRBJ1-2,TRBV29-1,CSSGQGRNGYTF,TGCAGCAGCGGACAGGGGCGGAATGGCTACACCTTC
-,-,TRBJ1-2,TRBV24-1,CATSFLGQTTDYGYTF,TGTGCCACCAGTTTCCTCGGACAGACTACCGACTATGGCTACACCTTC
-,few,TRBJ2-2,TRBV19,CASIADRNTGELFF,TGTGCCAGTATCGCGGACAGGAACACCGGGGAGCTGTTTTTT
TRBD1,-,TRBJ2-2,TRBV10-3,CAISVPDRGSATGELFF,TGTGCCATCAGTGTCCCGGACAGGGGGTCGGCAACCGGGGAGCTGTTTTTT
-,-,TRBJ1-2,TRBV5-1,CASSENALGPYGYTF,TGCGCCAGCAGCGAGAACGCCTTAGGGCCGTATGGCTACACCTTC
-,-,TRBJ2-7,TRBV5-4,CASSFWAGLREQYF,TGTGCCAGCAGCTTCTGGGCCGGCCTCAGGGAGCAGTACTTC
-,many,TRBJ1-2,TRBV7-3,CASSPGTQAAGYTF,TGTGCCAGCAGCCCTGGGACCCAGGCGGCTGGCTACACCTTC
-,-,TRBJ1-1,TRBV2,CASSLGPNLNTEAFF,TGTGCCAGCAGTCTAGGACCGAACCTGAACACTGAAGCTTTCTTT
-,-,TRBJ1-1,TRBV24-1,CAGLGTEAFF,TGTGCCGGGTTGGGCACTGAAGCTTTCTTT
-,few,TRBJ1-3,TRBV20-1,CSAPGLSGNTIYF,TGCAGTGCACCGGGACTCTCTGGAAACACCATATATTTT
-,-,TRBJ1-4,TRBV6-6,CASSYPGEKLFF,TGTGCCAGCAGTTACCCGGGTGAAAAACTGTTTTTT